Detailed here is one T cell receptor (beta chain). Antigen: not known. This record comes from a study of T cells in Graves' hyperthyroidism and ophthalmopathy. V lost 4 bases and J lost 4, with 20 bases in between. The CDR3 totals 17 residues. Whole-study findings and limits: Most clonotypes expanded in thyroid above 0.001 were likewise present in blood.

Amplified TCR beta CDR3 regions derived from RNA transcripts. RT-PCR in the first round (using the HTBI primer set) targeted the TCR CDR3. From the multiplex PCR reads, TCRdb called clonotypes with MiXCR, one entry per CDR3 protein. The sample yields approximately 330,000 distinct CDR3 sequences, about 21% seen once. This TCR was sampled from a woman between 50 and 59 years old with Graves' hyperthyroidism. V and J are TRBV12-3 or TRBV12-4 and TRBJ2-1, with D unresolved. Sequencing input: blood. The CDR3, as DNA: TGTGCCAGCAGTTCCAGTCATTACAGCCCTTTATACAATGAGCAGTTCTTC. It encodes CASSSSHYSPLYNEQFF.